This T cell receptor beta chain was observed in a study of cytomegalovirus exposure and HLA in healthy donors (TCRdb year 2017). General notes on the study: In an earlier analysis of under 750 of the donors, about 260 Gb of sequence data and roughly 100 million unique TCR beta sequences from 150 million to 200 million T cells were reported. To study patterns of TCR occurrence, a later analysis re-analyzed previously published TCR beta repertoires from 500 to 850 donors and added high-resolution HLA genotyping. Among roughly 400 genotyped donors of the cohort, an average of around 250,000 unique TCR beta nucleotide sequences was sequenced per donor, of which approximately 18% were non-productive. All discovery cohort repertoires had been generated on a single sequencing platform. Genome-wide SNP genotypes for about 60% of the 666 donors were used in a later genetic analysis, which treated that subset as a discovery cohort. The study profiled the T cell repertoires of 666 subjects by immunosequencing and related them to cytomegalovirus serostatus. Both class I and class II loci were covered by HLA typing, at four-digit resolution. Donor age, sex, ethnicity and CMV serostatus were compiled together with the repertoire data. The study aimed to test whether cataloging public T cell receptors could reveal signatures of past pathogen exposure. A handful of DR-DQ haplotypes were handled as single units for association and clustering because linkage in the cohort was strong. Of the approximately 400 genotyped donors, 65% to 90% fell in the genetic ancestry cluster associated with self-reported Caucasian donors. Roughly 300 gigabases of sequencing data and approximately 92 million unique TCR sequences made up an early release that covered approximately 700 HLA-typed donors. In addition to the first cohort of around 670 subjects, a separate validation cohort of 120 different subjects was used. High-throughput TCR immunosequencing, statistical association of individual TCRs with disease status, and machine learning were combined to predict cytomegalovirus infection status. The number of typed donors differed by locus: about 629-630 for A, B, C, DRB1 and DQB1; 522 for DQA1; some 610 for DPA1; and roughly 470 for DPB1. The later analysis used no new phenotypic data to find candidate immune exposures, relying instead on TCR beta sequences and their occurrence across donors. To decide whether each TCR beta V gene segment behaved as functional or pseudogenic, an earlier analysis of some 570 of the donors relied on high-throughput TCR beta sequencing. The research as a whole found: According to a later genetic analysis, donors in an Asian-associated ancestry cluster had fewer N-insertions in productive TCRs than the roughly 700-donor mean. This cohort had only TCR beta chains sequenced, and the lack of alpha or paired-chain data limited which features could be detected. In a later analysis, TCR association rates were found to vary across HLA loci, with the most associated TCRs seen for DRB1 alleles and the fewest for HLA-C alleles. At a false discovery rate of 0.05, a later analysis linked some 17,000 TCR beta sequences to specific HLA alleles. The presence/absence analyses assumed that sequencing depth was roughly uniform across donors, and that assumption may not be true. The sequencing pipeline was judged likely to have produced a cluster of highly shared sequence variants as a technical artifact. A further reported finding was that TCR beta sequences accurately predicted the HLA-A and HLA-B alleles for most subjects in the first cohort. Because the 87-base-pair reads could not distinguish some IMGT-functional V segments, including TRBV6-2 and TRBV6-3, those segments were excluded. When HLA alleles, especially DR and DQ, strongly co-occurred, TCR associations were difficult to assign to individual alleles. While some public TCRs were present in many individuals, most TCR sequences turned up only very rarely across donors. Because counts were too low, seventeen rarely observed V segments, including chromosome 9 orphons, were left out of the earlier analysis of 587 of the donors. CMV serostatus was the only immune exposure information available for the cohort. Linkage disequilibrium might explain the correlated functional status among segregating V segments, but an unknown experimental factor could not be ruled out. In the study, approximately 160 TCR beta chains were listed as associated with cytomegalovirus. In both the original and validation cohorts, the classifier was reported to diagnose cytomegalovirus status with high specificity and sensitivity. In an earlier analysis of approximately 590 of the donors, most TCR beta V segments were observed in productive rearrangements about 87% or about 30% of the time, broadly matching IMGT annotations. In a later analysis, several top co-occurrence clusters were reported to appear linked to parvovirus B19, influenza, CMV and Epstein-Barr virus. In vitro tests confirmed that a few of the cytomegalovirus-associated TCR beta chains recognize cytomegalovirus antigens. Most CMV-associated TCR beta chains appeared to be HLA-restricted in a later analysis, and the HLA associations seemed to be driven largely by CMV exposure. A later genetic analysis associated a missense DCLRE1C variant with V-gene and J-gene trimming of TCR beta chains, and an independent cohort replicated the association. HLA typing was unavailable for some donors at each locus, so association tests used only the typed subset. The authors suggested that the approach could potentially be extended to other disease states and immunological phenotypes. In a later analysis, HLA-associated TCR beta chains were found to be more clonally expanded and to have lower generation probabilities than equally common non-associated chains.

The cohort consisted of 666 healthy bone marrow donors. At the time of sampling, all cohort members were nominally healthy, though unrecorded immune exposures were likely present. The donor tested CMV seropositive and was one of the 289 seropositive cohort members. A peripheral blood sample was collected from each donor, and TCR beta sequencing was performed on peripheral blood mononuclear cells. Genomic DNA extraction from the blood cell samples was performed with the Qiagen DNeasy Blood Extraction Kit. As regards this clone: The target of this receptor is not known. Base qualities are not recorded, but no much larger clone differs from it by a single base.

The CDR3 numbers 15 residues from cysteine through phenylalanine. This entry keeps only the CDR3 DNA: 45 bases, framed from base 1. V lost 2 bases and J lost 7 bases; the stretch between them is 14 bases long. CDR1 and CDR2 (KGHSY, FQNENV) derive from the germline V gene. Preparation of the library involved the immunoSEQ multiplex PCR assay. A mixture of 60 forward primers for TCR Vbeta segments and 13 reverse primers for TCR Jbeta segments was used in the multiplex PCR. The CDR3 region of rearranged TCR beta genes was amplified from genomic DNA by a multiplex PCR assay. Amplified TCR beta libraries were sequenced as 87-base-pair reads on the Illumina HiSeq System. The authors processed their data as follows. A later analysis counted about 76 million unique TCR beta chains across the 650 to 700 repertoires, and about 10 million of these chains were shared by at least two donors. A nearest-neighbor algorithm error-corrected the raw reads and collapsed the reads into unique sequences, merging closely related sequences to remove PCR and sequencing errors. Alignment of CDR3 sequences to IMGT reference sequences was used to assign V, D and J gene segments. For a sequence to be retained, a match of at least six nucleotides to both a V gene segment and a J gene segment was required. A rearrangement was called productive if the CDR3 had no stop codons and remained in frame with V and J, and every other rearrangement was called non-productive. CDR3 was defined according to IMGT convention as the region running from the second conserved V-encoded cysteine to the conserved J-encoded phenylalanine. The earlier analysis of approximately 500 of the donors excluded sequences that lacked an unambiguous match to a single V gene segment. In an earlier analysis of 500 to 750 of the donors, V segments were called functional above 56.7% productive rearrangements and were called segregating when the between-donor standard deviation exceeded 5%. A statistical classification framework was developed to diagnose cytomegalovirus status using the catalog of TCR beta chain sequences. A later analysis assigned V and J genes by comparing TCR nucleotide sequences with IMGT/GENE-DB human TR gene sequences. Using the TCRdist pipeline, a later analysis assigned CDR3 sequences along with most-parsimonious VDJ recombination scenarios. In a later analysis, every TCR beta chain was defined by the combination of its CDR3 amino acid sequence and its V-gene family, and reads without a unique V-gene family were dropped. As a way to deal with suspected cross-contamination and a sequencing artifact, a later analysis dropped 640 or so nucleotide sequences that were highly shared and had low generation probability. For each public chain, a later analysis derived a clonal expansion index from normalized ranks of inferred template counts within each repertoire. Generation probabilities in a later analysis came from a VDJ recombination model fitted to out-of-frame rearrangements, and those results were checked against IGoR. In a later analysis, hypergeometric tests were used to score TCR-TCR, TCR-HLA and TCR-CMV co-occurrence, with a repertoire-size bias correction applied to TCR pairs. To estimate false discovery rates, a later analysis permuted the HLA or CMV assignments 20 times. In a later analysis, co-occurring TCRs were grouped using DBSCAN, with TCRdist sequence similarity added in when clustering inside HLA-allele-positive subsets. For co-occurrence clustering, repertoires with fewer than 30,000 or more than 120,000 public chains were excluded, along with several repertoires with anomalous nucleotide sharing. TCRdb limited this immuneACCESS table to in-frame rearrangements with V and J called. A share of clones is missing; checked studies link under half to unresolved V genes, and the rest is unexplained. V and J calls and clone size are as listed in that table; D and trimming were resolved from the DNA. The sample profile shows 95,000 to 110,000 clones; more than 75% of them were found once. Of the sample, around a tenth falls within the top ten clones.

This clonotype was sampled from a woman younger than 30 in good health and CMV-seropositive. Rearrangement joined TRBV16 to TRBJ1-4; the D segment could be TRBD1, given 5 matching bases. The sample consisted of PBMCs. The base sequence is TGTGCCAGCAGCCAAGGACATGGGATATCTGAAAAACTGTTTTTT. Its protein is CASSQGHGISEKLFF.